This entry is about one TCR beta chain. The record originates from a study of cytomegalovirus exposure and HLA in healthy donors. Use of 60 Vbeta and 13 Jbeta primers characterized the PCR. Libraries were prepared by immunoSEQ multiplex PCR; TCRdb keeps only in-frame clonotypes and omits some of them. The sample holds some 120,000 clones, roughly four fifths seen once. What was sequenced was PBMCs. This clonotype was sampled from a woman aged 40 to 50 in good health and CMV-seronegative.

Here the CDR3 DNA reads TGCGCCAGCCGTAGAACAGGGGTTGGCACTGAAGCTTTCTTT. Translation gives CASRRTGVGTEAFF. V and J are TRBV5-1 and TRBJ1-1, with 7 positions matching TRBD1. CDR3 size: 14 residues. Unmatched junction bases numbered 10, after V lost 7 bases and J lost 4 bases. Germline assignment: CDR1 SGHRS and CDR2 YFSETQ.